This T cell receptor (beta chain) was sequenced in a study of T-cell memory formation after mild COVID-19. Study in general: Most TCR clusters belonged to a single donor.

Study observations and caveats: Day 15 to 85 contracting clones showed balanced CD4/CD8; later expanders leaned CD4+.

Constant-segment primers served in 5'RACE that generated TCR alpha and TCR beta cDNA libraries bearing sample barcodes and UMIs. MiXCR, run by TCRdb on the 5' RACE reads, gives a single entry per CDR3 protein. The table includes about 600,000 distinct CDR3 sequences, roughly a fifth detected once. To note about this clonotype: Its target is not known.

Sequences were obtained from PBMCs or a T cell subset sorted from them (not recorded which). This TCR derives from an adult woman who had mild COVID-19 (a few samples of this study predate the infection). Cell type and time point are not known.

In DNA form, the CDR3 reads TGTGCCAGCAGCTTAGGGACACAGGGCTACGAGCAGTACTTC. Its protein is CASSLGTQGYEQYF. The chain employs TRBV7-2 and TRBJ2-7; tentative D call: TRBD1 (6 bases). This CDR3 comprises 14 residues. Germline CDR1 is SGHTA and CDR2 is FQGNSA. V gave up 1 base and J gave up 3 bases, with 10 bases separating them.